This TCR beta chain was recorded in a study of T-cell reconstitution after alpha-beta-depleted transplantation in children. This clonotype was counted a few times. This CDR3 is 15 amino acids long. Germline V gene lookup returns CDR1 MNHNS and CDR2 SASEGT. Trimming removed 2 bases at V and 4 bases at J, with 13 bases between. Molecular barcoding with unique molecular identifiers was used for the TCRbeta library. A single record per CDR3 protein comes from TCRdb applying MiXCR to the PCR reads. The table shows 490,000 or so distinct CDR3 sequences, with around an eighth occurring only once. The receptor was derived from a human donor who donated a stem cell graft to a child with combined immunodeficiency. This chain connects TRBV6-1 to TRBJ2-3, with unresolved D. The source material was PBMCs from the stem cell graft donor, sampled from the stem cell graft. The CDR3 DNA reads as TGTGCCAGCAGTGAACCCGGAAGGGTCCCAGATACGCAGTATTTT. Translation gives CASSEPGRVPDTQYF.